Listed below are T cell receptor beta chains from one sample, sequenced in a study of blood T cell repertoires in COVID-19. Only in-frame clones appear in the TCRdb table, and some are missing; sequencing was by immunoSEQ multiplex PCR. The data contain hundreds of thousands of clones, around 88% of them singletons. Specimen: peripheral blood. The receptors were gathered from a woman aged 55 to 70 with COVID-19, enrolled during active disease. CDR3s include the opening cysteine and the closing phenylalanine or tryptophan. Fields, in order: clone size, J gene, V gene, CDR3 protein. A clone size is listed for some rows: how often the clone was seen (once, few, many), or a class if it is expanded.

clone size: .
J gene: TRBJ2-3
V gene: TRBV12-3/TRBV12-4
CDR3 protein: CASSRRGQDTQYF

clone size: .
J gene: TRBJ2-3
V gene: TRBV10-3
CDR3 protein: CAIRRGGGQTTDTQYF

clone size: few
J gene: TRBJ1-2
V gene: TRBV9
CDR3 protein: CASSVKDRGYGYTF

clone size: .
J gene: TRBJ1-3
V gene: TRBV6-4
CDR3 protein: CASSDSPWDRPHPGNTIYF

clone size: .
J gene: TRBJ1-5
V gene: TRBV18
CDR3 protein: CASSARQDNQPQHF

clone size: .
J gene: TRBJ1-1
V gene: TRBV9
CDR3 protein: CASANGQGRTEAFF

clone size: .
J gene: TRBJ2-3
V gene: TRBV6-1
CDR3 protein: CASSEGLAGGPDTQYF

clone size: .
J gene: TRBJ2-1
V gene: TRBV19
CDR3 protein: CASSIGLAGGPPYNEQFF

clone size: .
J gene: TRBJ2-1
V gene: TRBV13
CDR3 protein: CASSLYNEQFF

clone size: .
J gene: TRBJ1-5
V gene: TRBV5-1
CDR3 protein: CASSFNRDQPQHF

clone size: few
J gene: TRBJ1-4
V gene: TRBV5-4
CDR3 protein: CASSLQGAAEKLFF

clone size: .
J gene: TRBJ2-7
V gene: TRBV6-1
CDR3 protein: CASSEGSSGNYEQYF

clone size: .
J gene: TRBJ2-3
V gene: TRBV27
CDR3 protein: CASTSPTRLGASVTQYF

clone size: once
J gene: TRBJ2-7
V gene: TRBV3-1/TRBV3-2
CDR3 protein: CASSPKRDSYYEQYF

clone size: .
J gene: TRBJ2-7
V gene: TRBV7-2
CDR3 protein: CASSFQRGDHEQYF

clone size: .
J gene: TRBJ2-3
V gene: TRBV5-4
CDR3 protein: CASSLSGTRATDTQYF

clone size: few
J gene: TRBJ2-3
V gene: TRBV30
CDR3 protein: CAWRQRGGTDTQYF

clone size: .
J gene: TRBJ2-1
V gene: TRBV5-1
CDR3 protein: CASSPITSYNEQFF

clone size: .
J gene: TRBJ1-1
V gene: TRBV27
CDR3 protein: CASSLLGTGGSFAEAFF

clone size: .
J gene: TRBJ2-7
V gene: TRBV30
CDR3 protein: CAWSPTGVYEQYF

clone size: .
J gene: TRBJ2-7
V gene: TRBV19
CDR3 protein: CASSIEWTAVYEQYF

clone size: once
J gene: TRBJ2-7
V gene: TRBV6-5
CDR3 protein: CASSLSGSYEQYF

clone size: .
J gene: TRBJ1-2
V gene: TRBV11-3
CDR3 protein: CASSLVAGASDGYTF

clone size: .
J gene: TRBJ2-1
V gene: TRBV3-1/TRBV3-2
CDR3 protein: CASSWEGSYNEQFF

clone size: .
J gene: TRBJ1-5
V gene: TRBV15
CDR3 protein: CATSGTTGIGNQPQHF

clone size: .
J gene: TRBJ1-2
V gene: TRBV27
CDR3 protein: CASSLKQSHSYTF

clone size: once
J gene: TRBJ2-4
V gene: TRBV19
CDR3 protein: CASSVGQLLAKNIQYF

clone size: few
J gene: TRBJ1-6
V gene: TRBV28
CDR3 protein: CAVKSSYNSPLHF

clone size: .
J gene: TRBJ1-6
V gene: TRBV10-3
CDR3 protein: CAISEFGGSNSPLHF

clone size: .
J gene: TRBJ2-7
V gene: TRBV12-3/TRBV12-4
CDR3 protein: CASRPDISYEQYF

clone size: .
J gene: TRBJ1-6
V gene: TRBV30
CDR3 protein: CAGSFDRGSPLHF

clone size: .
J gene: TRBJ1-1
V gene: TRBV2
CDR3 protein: CASSQQGANTEAFF

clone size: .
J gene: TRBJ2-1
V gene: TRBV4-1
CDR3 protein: CASSARGADEQFF

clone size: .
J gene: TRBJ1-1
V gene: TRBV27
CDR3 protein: CASSFDRGHQGNTEAFF

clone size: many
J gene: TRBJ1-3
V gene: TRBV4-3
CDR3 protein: CASSQDGRGGSGNTIYF

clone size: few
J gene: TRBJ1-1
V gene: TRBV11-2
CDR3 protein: CASGANTEAFF

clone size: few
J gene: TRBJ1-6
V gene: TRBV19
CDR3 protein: CASRLPGQGGSPLHF

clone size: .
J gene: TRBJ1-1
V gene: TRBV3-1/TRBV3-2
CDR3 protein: CASSQDYTTVNTEAFF

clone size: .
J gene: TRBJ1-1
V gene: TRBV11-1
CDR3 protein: CASSPTPGDTEAFF

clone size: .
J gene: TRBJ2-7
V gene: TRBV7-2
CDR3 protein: CASSHWTSSSYEQYF

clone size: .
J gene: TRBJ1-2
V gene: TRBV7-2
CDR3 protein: CASSLEGPQGTTNYGYTF

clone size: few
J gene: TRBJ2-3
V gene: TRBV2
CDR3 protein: CASSAGLAGGQDTQYF

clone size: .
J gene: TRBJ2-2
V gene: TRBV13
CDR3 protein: CASSTGLPTGELFF

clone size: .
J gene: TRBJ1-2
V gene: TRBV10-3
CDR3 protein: CAISAQQGSYGYTF

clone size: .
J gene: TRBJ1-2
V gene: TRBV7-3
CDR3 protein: CASSPGSGAYGYTF

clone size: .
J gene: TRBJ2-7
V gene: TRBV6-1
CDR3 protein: CASSERSGGGHEQYF